Listed below are T cell receptor beta chains from one sample, sequenced in a study of blood T cell repertoires in COVID-19. Libraries were prepared by immunoSEQ multiplex PCR; TCRdb keeps only in-frame clonotypes and omits some of them. In the table there are 650,000 to 800,000 clones, 90% of which are singletons. The sample comprised peripheral blood. The receptors here all came from a woman between 18 and 29 years old with acute or convalescent COVID-19. CDR3s leave out the opening cysteine and the closing phenylalanine or tryptophan. Each record gives: V gene, J gene, CDR3 protein.

>TRBV4-3|TRBJ1-1
ASRQGPYTEAF
>TRBV24-1|TRBJ1-1
ATSDIMLNTEAF
>TRBV7-9|TRBJ1-1
ASSPGGRGYRVNTEAF
>TRBV25-1|TRBJ1-1
ASSGPGNTEAF
>TRBV5-1|TRBJ2-7
ASSLGLAVYEQY
>TRBV7-9|TRBJ2-7
ASSLGAGSYEQY
>TRBV5-1|TRBJ1-1
ASSPTDGQEAF
>TRBV10-3|TRBJ1-2
AISEGTGGDRSPRWGYT
>TRBV12-2|TRBJ2-3
ASRRDRGFSTDTQY
>TRBV24-1|TRBJ2-3
ATSVPAGGTDTQY
>TRBV5-5|TRBJ1-6
ASRLPGTGVRNSPLH
>TRBV14|TRBJ1-2
ASSQDYRGRYGYT
>TRBV2|TRBJ1-1
ASRPVAGDTEAF
>TRBV25-1|TRBJ1-2
ASSEYYGRDPT
>TRBV7-2|TRBJ1-5
ASSSRASYSNQPQH
>TRBV19|TRBJ1-1
ASATGNTEAF
>TRBV6-2/TRBV6-3|TRBJ1-6
ASSYRQSSYNSPLH
>TRBV5-8|TRBJ1-5
ASSKNQGDGQPQH
>TRBV27|TRBJ2-7
ASSRKTGTSYEQY
>TRBV12-5|TRBJ2-7
ASGLRHTYEQY
>TRBV10-3|TRBJ1-2
AIGAQTGNGYT
>TRBV12-5|TRBJ1-5
ASGSLGEAPQH
>TRBV19|TRBJ2-6
ASSPRGPSSGANVLT
>TRBV18|TRBJ2-5
ASSPTYSSGGGETQY
>TRBV15|TRBJ2-1
ATSRGDSTNEQF
>TRBV19|TRBJ2-3
ASSTGETDTQY
>TRBV24-1|TRBJ2-2
ATSGSRANTGELF
>TRBV6-5|TRBJ1-2
ASSYTRWTFDGYT
>TRBV7-8|TRBJ1-5
ASSKQEGDQPQH
>TRBV29-1|TRBJ1-2
SVEDPGGNGYT
>TRBV7-9|TRBJ2-1
ASTESLTVYNNNEQF
>TRBV27|TRBJ2-7
ASSFTGSVNYEQY
>TRBV19|TRBJ1-2
ASSIWGHGYT
>TRBV30|TRBJ1-1
AWSLTMTARNTEAF
>TRBV7-8|TRBJ1-2
ASSSTGIYGYT
>TRBV15|TRBJ1-3
ATSLTGGAGNTIY
>TRBV19|TRBJ1-2
ASEGGYGYT
>TRBV7-2|TRBJ1-1
ASSSQPGMNTEAF
>TRBV18|TRBJ1-2
ASSPKETAGGYT
>TRBV6-5|TRBJ2-3
ASIPPGTGRWTQY
>TRBV5-1|TRBJ1-5
ASSLTGSLNQPQH
>TRBV18|TRBJ2-7
ASSPTSGGAYEQY
>TRBV5-1|TRBJ1-1
ASSLSRAGRDTEAF
>TRBV9|TRBJ2-4
ASSVDPGGNPDIQY
>TRBV3-1/TRBV3-2|TRBJ2-1
ASSQAGPISVWHNEQF